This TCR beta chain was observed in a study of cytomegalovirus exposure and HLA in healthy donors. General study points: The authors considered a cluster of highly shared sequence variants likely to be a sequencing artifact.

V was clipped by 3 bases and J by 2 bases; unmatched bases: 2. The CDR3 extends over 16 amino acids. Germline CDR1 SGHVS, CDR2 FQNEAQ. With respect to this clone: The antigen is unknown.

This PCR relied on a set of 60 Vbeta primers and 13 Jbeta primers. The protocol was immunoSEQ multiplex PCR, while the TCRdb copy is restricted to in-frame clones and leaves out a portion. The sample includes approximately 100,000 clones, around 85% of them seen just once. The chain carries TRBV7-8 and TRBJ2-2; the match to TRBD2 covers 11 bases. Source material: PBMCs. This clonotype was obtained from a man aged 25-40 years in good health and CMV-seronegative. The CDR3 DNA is TGTGCCAGCAGCTTTAGACTAGCGGGAAACACCGGGGAGCTGTTTTTT. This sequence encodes CASSFRLAGNTGELFF.